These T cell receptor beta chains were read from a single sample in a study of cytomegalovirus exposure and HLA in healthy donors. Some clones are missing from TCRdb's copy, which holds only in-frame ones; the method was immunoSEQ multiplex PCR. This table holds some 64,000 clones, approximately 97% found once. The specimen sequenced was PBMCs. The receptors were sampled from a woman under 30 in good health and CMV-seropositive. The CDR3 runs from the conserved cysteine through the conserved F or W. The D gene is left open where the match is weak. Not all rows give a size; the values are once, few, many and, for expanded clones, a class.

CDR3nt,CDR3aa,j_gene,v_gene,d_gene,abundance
TGTGCCAGCAGTTTACCCAGCTACGAGCAGTACTTC,CASSLPSYEQYF,TRBJ2-7,TRBV28,.,.
TGTGCCAGCAGCTTAAGGTCCGGAACAGCAGCCTACTATGGCTACACCTTC,CASSLRSGTAAYYGYTF,TRBJ1-2,TRBV11-2,.,.
TGTGCCAGCAGCCGCCCGGGACAGGGGGGCCCAAATGAAAAACTGTTTTTT,CASSRPGQGGPNEKLFF,TRBJ1-4,TRBV7-9,TRBD1,.
TGTGCCAGCAGCCAAGATAAGGGGATCTATGGCTACACCTTC,CASSQDKGIYGYTF,TRBJ1-2,TRBV4-2,.,.
TGTGCCAGCAGCCAAGCGATAGGGGTTAGCACAGATACGCAGTATTTT,CASSQAIGVSTDTQYF,TRBJ2-3,TRBV4-2,.,.
TGCGCCAGCAGCCAAGAAGAGACAGGGGTGAGCACTGAAGCTTTCTTT,CASSQEETGVSTEAFF,TRBJ1-1,TRBV4-1,TRBD1,once
TGTGCCATCAGTGTTATCGGGAGGGCCGGGAATGAGCAGTTCTTC,CAISVIGRAGNEQFF,TRBJ2-1,TRBV10-3,TRBD2,.
TGTGCCAGCAGCTCATTAGTGGAACCGGGACAGGGACAACACACTGAAGCTTTCTTT,CASSSLVEPGQGQHTEAFF,TRBJ1-1,TRBV5-6,TRBD1,.
TGTGCCAGCAGCTTCTCCGTGGGACAGGTCTCGGCCGGGGAGCTGTTTTTT,CASSFSVGQVSAGELFF,TRBJ2-2,TRBV7-9,TRBD1,.
TGTGCCACCAGCAGAGAATTGACAGGGGTGACTGAAGCTTTCTTT,CATSRELTGVTEAFF,TRBJ1-1,TRBV15,TRBD1,.
TGTGCCAGCAGTACAAGGACGGGGGAGACCCAGTACTTC,CASSTRTGETQYF,TRBJ2-5,TRBV28,.,.
TGTGCCAGCAGCTTAGCGGGAGTCGAGACCCAGTACTTC,CASSLAGVETQYF,TRBJ2-5,TRBV5-6,TRBD2,.
TGCGCCAGCAGCCAAGCGCCCAGGGGGGTTTTATACGAGCAGTACTTC,CASSQAPRGVLYEQYF,TRBJ2-7,TRBV4-1,.,.
TGTGCCAGCAGCTCCGGGGGAGGCCTGAACACTGAAGCTTTCTTT,CASSSGGGLNTEAFF,TRBJ1-1,TRBV7-2,.,.
TGCGCCAGCAGTGAGTACTTGGTGTCAGATACGCAGTATTTT,CASSEYLVSDTQYF,TRBJ2-3,TRBV10-2,.,.
TGTGCCAGTACCGGGACAAGGGCCCAAGAGACCCAGTACTTC,CASTGTRAQETQYF,TRBJ2-5,TRBV19,.,.
TGTGCCAGCAGTTTGGGGCAGATGAACACTGAAGCTTTCTTT,CASSLGQMNTEAFF,TRBJ1-1,TRBV27,.,.
TGTGCCAGTAGGGACAGGATACGGGCCAAAAACATTCAGTACTTC,CASRDRIRAKNIQYF,TRBJ2-4,TRBV19,TRBD1,.
TGTGCCAGCAGCGCAAGGACAGAGGAGACAGATACGCAGTATTTT,CASSARTEETDTQYF,TRBJ2-3,TRBV9,.,.
TGTGCCAGCAGTCTCAGGGGCGTTCAGCCCCAGCATTTT,CASSLRGVQPQHF,TRBJ1-5,TRBV6-1,.,.
TGTGCCAGCAGCGCGGGACTAGCGGACCAAGAGACCCAGTACTTC,CASSAGLADQETQYF,TRBJ2-5,TRBV9,TRBD2,.
TGTGCCAGCAGTTTATCGCCCGGGGGACTGCTTTTT,CASSLSPGGLLF,TRBJ1-4,TRBV27,.,.
TGTGCCAGCAGCGTAGAGGACCCGAGGGTGAGACACCACGCGAACACCGGGGAGCTGTTTTTT,CASSVEDPRVRHHANTGELFF,TRBJ2-2,TRBV9,.,.
TGTGCCAGCAGCTTAAGGGGAAACCCCTACGAGCAGTACTTC,CASSLRGNPYEQYF,TRBJ2-7,TRBV13,.,.
TGCGCCAGCAGTCGTCGACTAGCGGGAGTCCACGAGCAGTACTTC,CASSRRLAGVHEQYF,TRBJ2-7,TRBV10-1,TRBD2,.
TGTGCCTGGAGTGTACAGGTTAGATCCGAGCAGTACTTC,CAWSVQVRSEQYF,TRBJ2-7,TRBV30,.,.
TGTGCCAGCAGCCAGATAGCGGGATTTCAAGAGACCCAGTACTTC,CASSQIAGFQETQYF,TRBJ2-5,TRBV4-2,TRBD2,.
TGTGCCAGCGAAGGGGCTGGCAATCAGCCCCAGCATTTT,CASEGAGNQPQHF,TRBJ1-5,TRBV6-1,.,.
TGTGCCAGCAGTTCGTCAGGGGGCCTTAGCACAGATACGCAGTATTTT,CASSSSGGLSTDTQYF,TRBJ2-3,TRBV27,TRBD1,once
TGTGCCAGCAGTGAGGTAGGAGCTTACGAGCAGTACTTC,CASSEVGAYEQYF,TRBJ2-7,TRBV6-1,.,few
TGTGCTAGCAGCCTAAGACAGGGAAGCTCAGATACGCAGTATTTT,CASSLRQGSSDTQYF,TRBJ2-3,TRBV7-7,TRBD1,.
TGCGCCAGCAGCCAAGAATCGAGACAGCTATACGAGCAGTACTTC,CASSQESRQLYEQYF,TRBJ2-7,TRBV4-1,.,.
TGTGCCAGCAGTGAAGGATACAGGGCAAATGAGCAGTTCTTC,CASSEGYRANEQFF,TRBJ2-1,TRBV2,.,.
TGTGCCAGCAGTGCTTATGAGCAGTTCTTC,CASSAYEQFF,TRBJ2-1,TRBV2,.,.
TGTGCCAGCAGCTTGTCCACTAGCGGGATCTCCTACAATGAGCAGTTCTTC,CASSLSTSGISYNEQFF,TRBJ2-1,TRBV7-9,TRBD2,.
TGTGCCAGCAGTTTGAGCCCCTATGGCTACACCTTC,CASSLSPYGYTF,TRBJ1-2,TRBV27,.,.
TGTGCCAGCAGCGCCCGACCATCAGCGGAGACCCAGTACTTC,CASSARPSAETQYF,TRBJ2-5,TRBV9,.,.
TGTGCCAGTAGTGGGGCAGGGCTCGTCACAGATACGCAGTATTTT,CASSGAGLVTDTQYF,TRBJ2-3,TRBV19,.,.
TGTGCCAGCAGCCCAGCACTAGCGTATGAGCAGTTCTTC,CASSPALAYEQFF,TRBJ2-1,TRBV7-9,TRBD2,once
TGTGCCAGCAGCTTGGCAAGCCCTAGCGTGAAAACAGATACGCAGTATTTT,CASSLASPSVKTDTQYF,TRBJ2-3,TRBV5-6,.,.
TGTGCCAGCATCGTGACAGGGGGCTCCTACGAGCAGTACTTC,CASIVTGGSYEQYF,TRBJ2-7,TRBV28,TRBD1,.
TGCGCCAGCAGCCCCCCCGGGGGTTTGTCCTACGAGCAGTACTTC,CASSPPGGLSYEQYF,TRBJ2-7,TRBV5-1,.,once
TGTGCCATCAGACCCGGGACAGGGGGTAGTGATTCCTACAATGAGCAGTTCTTC,CAIRPGTGGSDSYNEQFF,TRBJ2-1,TRBV10-3,TRBD1,.
TGTGCCAGCAGGACCACAGGGACGGGAACGGGAACTGAAGCTTTCTTT,CASRTTGTGTGTEAFF,TRBJ1-1,TRBV28,.,once
TGTGCCACCAGGCCTTCGAGACAGGGGGCTTTAGAGACCCAGTACTTC,CATRPSRQGALETQYF,TRBJ2-5,TRBV15,TRBD1,.
TGTGCCAGCAGCGGACGGGACAGCTACGAGCAGTACTTC,CASSGRDSYEQYF,TRBJ2-7,TRBV5-4,TRBD1,once
TGTGCCAGCAGCGTAGCTACGGGACTAGCGGTCGTCCCCTACAATGAGCAGTTCTTC,CASSVATGLAVVPYNEQFF,TRBJ2-1,TRBV9,TRBD2,once
TGTGCCAGCAGAGGAGAAACTAATGAAAAACTGTTTTTT,CASRGETNEKLFF,TRBJ1-4,TRBV6-5,.,.
TGTGCCAGCAGCTTAGGGGGGTCCTACAATGAGCAGTTCTTC,CASSLGGSYNEQFF,TRBJ2-1,TRBV7-3,.,.
TGTGCCAGCAGCTCGACAGGGAAAGTGGGGGAGACCCAGTACTTC,CASSSTGKVGETQYF,TRBJ2-5,TRBV7-8,TRBD1,.
TGTGCCCACAACTCTCTACTAGCGGGAGACCCAGATACGCAGTATTTT,CAHNSLLAGDPDTQYF,TRBJ2-3,TRBV30,TRBD2,.
TGTGCCTGGAGGAACAGGGGGCGGGAGGAAAAACTGTTTTTT,CAWRNRGREEKLFF,TRBJ1-4,TRBV30,TRBD1,.
TGTGCCAGCAGGAAAACCGGGGAAGGCACTGAAGCTTTCTTT,CASRKTGEGTEAFF,TRBJ1-1,TRBV6-6,.,once
TGTGCCAGTGGACGCCGGGGGTGGCCTACATATAGCAATCAGCCCCAGCATTTT,CASGRRGWPTYSNQPQHF,TRBJ1-5,TRBV19,.,.
TGTGCCAGCAGCGTAGAACGTACGGGAGGAGATACGCAGTATTTT,CASSVERTGGDTQYF,TRBJ2-3,TRBV9,TRBD2,.
TGTGCCAGCAGGAAGCGCGACAGTCTTCTCTATGGCTACACCTTC,CASRKRDSLLYGYTF,TRBJ1-2,TRBV6-6,.,.
TGCGCCAGCAGCCGGGGGACCGGGAGGGCCTTAGACGAGCAGTACTTC,CASSRGTGRALDEQYF,TRBJ2-7,TRBV4-1,TRBD2,.
TGTGCCAGCAGCTCGGTCCTCAGCGGATACGAGCAGTACTTC,CASSSVLSGYEQYF,TRBJ2-7,TRBV5-4,.,.